This is a list of T cell receptor beta chains from one sample in a study of OX40 agonist ivuxolimab in advanced cancers. The data were produced by immunoSEQ multiplex PCR, yet TCRdb's version contains in-frame clones alone and is incomplete. The sample holds 50,000 to 70,000 clones; roughly 84% are singletons and the top ten take 0.5% to 0.7%. Sequencing was performed on CD4+ or CD8+ T cells sorted from blood, taken in a trial of the OX40 agonist ivuxolimab. The receptor source for this set is an adult with an advanced solid tumor such as melanoma, head and neck, liver or kidney cancer. The CDR3 runs from the conserved cysteine through the conserved F or W.

length: 20; J: TRBJ2-1; V: TRBV4-1; CDR3: CASSHPGLAGVFRGHNEQFF
length: 15; J: TRBJ1-6; V: TRBV27; CDR3: CASSLSAEGWSPLHF
length: 12; J: TRBJ2-3; V: TRBV6-6; CDR3: CASSYRTDTQYF
length: 16; J: TRBJ2-3; V: TRBV5-1; CDR3: CASSLAIGGGEDTQYF
length: 14; J: TRBJ2-7; V: TRBV6-1; CDR3: CASSKGQGSYEQYF
length: 15; J: TRBJ1-5; V: TRBV28; CDR3: CASGTENRSNQPQHF
length: 14; J: TRBJ1-1; V: TRBV19; CDR3: CASRYRGDNTEAFF
length: 15; J: TRBJ1-5; V: TRBV27; CDR3: CASRRSGGRGQPQHF
length: 15; J: TRBJ1-5; V: TRBV30; CDR3: CAGGGTGASNQPQHF
length: 19; J: TRBJ2-3; V: TRBV27; CDR3: CASSSKGLAGLTSTDTQYF
length: 15; J: TRBJ1-1; V: TRBV2; CDR3: CASSDGGGMNTEAFF
length: 15; J: TRBJ1-6; V: TRBV2; CDR3: CARSGGIDYNSPLHF
length: 13; J: TRBJ1-1; V: TRBV25-1; CDR3: CASRSGRNTEAFF
length: 13; J: TRBJ2-1; V: TRBV5-1; CDR3: CASSFGSYNEQFF
length: 18; J: TRBJ1-2; V: TRBV18; CDR3: CASSSSPGRSPGDYGYTF
length: 21; J: TRBJ1-3; V: TRBV9; CDR3: CASSVGGGWVGSPDSGNTIYF
length: 12; J: TRBJ2-7; V: TRBV28; CDR3: CVIRDSYYEQYF
length: 13; J: TRBJ2-7; V: TRBV2; CDR3: CAILRGVLYEQYF
length: 16; J: TRBJ1-1; V: TRBV5-4; CDR3: CASSLGGPAMNTEAFF
length: 16; J: TRBJ2-3; V: TRBV18; CDR3: CASSLRSSGVGDTQYF
length: 15; J: TRBJ2-1; V: TRBV2; CDR3: CASTEGIAVYNEQFF
length: 13; J: TRBJ1-5; V: TRBV19; CDR3: CASSMASNQPQHF
length: 12; J: TRBJ1-5; V: TRBV30; CDR3: CAWSGGNQPQHF
length: 16; J: TRBJ1-1; V: TRBV18; CDR3: CASSPPTGGISAEAFF
length: 17; J: TRBJ2-2; V: TRBV30; CDR3: CAWSPTYNSVSTGELFF
length: 13; J: TRBJ1-1; V: TRBV11-2; CDR3: CASSFRVSGEAFF
length: 14; J: TRBJ1-2; V: TRBV6-1; CDR3: CASSGQRTGVGYTF
length: 14; J: TRBJ2-5; V: TRBV6-6; CDR3: CASRSGGRSETQYF
length: 14; J: TRBJ1-5; V: TRBV9; CDR3: CASSVAGDDQPQHF
length: 16; J: TRBJ2-1; V: TRBV6-5; CDR3: CASSSGTSGRYNEQFF
length: 15; J: TRBJ2-7; V: TRBV5-5; CDR3: CASSLEAGGAYEQYF
length: 16; J: TRBJ2-3; V: TRBV7-2; CDR3: CASSLVFRGAGDTQYF
length: 14; J: TRBJ2-5; V: TRBV19; CDR3: CASSNDRGRETQYF
length: 14; J: TRBJ1-1; V: TRBV29-1; CDR3: CSVGPGQGNTEAFF
length: 14; J: TRBJ1-4; V: TRBV6-6; CDR3: CASSYAASDEKLFF
length: 11; J: TRBJ1-1; V: TRBV20-1; CDR3: CSVLRRPEAFF
length: 21; J: TRBJ2-6; V: TRBV7-8; CDR3: CASSPGTGGAGTSSGANVLTF
length: 16; J: TRBJ2-1; V: TRBV10-2; CDR3: CASTFGGGAGYNEQFF
length: 15; J: TRBJ2-1; V: TRBV7-9; CDR3: CASSLGTSGRGEQFF
length: 14; J: TRBJ1-2; V: TRBV19; CDR3: CASSMPQEGGGYTF
length: 14; J: TRBJ2-7; V: TRBV7-8; CDR3: CASSFKRESYEQYF
length: 14; J: TRBJ1-3; V: TRBV5-1; CDR3: CASGDSSSGNTIYF
length: 13; J: TRBJ1-5; V: TRBV6-6; CDR3: CASSYWAGEPQHF
length: 15; J: TRBJ1-3; V: TRBV9; CDR3: CASSVYGGIGNTIYF
length: 13; J: TRBJ2-5; V: TRBV6-5; CDR3: CASSIVGGETQYF
length: 13; J: TRBJ1-1; V: TRBV27; CDR3: CASSRGWDTEAFF
length: 19; J: TRBJ2-2; V: TRBV28; CDR3: CASSSGTSVLRFDTGELFF
length: 13; J: TRBJ1-2; V: TRBV19; CDR3: CASSASGASGYTF